The following is a T cell receptor (beta chain) sequence with its context. V lost 6 bases to trimming and J lost 2 bases; unmatched junction nucleotides: 6. Germline CDR1 and CDR2: SQVTM and ANQGSEA. The CDR3 consists of 13 residues. The data belong to a study of blood T cell repertoires in COVID-19. About the study: COVID-19 samples from acute and convalescent phases originated in the United States, Italy and Spain. Sample material is recorded as cDNA or gDNA derived from T cells, B-cell-depleted T cells, or PBMCs.

Here immunoSEQ multiplex PCR was the method, and the copy in TCRdb shows in-frame clones only, minus some. Among about 170,000 clones listed, more than 70% were seen once. Sequencing used peripheral blood. The clonotype comes from a man aged 45-65 years who had recovered from COVID-19. The chain couples TRBV29-1 to TRBJ2-7, with TRBD1 identical over 8 bases. The CDR3 here is CSVDRGNTYEQYF. CDR3 sequence (DNA): TGCAGCGTCGACAGGGGTAACACCTACGAGCAGTACTTC.